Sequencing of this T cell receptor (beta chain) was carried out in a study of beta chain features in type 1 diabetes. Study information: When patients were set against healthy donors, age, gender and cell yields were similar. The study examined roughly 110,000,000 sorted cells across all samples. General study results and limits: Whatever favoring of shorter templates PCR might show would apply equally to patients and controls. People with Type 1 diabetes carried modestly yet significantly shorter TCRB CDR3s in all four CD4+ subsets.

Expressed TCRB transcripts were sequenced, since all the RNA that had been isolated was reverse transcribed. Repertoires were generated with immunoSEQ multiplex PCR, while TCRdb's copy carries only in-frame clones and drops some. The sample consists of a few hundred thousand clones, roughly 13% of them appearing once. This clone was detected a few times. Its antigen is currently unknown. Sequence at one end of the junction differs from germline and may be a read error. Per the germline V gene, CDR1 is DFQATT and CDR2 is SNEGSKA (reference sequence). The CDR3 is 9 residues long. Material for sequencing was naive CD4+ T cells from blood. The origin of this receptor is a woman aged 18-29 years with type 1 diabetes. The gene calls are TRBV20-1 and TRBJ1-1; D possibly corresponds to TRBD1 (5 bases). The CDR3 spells CSARRRGSF. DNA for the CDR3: TGCAGTGCCAGACGAAGGGGTAGTTTT.